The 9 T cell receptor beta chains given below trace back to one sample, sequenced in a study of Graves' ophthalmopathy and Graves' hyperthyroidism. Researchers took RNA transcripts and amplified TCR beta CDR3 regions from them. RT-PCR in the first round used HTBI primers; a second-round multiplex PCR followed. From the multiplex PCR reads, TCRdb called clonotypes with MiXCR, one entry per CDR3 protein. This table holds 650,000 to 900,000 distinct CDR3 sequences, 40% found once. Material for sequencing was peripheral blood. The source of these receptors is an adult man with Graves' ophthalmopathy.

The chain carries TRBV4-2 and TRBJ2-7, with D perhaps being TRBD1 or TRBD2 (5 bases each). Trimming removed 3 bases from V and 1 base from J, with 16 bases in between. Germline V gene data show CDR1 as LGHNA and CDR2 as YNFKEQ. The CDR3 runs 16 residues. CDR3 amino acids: CASSQDTGQASYEQYF. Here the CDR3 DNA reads TGTGCCAGCAGCCAGGATACGGGGCAGGCGTCCTACGAGCAGTACTTC.

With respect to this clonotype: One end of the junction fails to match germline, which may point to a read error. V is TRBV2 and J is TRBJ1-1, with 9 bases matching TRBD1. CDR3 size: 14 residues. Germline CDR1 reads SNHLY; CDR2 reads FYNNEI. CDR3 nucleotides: TGTGCCAGCAGTCTAGGACAGGGGAACGCTGAAGCTTTCTTT. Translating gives CASSLGQGNAEAFF.

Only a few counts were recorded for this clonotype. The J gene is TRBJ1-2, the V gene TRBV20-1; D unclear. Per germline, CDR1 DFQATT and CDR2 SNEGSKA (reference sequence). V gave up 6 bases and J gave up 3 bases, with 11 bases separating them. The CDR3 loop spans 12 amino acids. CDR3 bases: TGCAGTGCCAATCACGGTTACTATGGCTACACCTTC. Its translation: CSANHGYYGYTF.

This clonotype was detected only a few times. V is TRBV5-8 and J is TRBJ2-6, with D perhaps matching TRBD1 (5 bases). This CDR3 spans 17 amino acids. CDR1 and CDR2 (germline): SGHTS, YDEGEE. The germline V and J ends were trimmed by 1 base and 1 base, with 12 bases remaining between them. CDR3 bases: TGTGCCAGCAGCTTGACTCGGGCAGGGTCTGGGGCCAACGTCCTGACTTTC. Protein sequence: CASSLTRAGSGANVLTF. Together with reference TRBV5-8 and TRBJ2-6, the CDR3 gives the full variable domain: EAGVTQSPTHLIKTRGQQATLRCSPISGHTSVYWYQQALGLGLQFLLWYDEGEERNRGNFPPRFSGRQFPNYSSELNVNALELEDSALYLCASSLTRAGSGANVLTFGAGSRLTVL.

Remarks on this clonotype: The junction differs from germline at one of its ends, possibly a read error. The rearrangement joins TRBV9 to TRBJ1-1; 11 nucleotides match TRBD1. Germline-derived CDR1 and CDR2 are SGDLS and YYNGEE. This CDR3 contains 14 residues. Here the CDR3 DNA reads TGCGCCAGCAGCGCCAAGGACAGGGGGCTTGGAGCTTTCTTT. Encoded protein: CASSAKDRGLGAFF.

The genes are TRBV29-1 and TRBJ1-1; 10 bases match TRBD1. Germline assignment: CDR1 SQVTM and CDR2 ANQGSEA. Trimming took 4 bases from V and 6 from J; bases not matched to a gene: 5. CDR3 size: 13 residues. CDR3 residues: CSVVDRGRAEAFF. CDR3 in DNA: TGCAGCGTTGTGGACAGGGGGAGGGCTGAAGCTTTCTTT.

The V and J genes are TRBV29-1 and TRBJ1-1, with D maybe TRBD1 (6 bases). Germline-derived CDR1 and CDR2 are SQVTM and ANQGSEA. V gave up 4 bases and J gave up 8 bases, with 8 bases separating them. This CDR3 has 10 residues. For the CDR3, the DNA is TGCAGCGTTGGACAGGTGGAAGCTTTCTTT. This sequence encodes CSVGQVEAFF.

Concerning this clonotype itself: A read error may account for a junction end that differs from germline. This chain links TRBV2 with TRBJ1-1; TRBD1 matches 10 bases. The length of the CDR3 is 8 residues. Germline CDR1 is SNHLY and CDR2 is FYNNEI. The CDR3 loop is CASGTGAF. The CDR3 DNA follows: TGTGCCAGCGGGACAGGGGCCTTT.

DNA of the CDR3: TGTGCCCGCAACAGGGAGAACACTGAAGCTTTCTTT. As protein: CARNRENTEAFF. The chain couples TRBV7-2 to TRBJ1-1; D is possibly TRBD1 (6 bases). The V gene's germline CDR1 is SGHTA and CDR2 FQGNSA. The CDR3 length is 12 residues. Trimming removed 11 bases at V and 1 base at J, with 11 bases between.